A single sample is the source of the 29 T cell receptor beta chains below, sequenced in a study of radiation and T cells in renal cell carcinoma. The treatment here: 15 Gy SBRT to primary tumor, nephrectomy 4 weeks later. TCRdb keeps only in-frame clones here, not all; method: immunoSEQ multiplex PCR. The sample consists of about 18,000 clones, around 50% of them appearing once. Specimen: tumor tissue, collected from a patient whose treatment included radiotherapy and nephrectomy. The receptors stem from a man aged 50 to 59 with renal cell carcinoma.

This clone is classed as medium-sized (0.01 to 0.1%). This chain connects TRBV7-3 to TRBJ1-1, with D perhaps matching TRBD1 (5 bases). The germline V gene has CDR1 SGHTA and CDR2 FQGTGA. The CDR3 has 13 residues. The germline V and J ends were trimmed by 3 bases and 1 base, with 6 bases remaining between them. The CDR3 DNA is TGTGCCAGCAGCTTCACAGGGAACACTGAAGCTTTCTTT. This gives the protein CASSFTGNTEAFF.

V gene TRBV19 combines with J gene TRBJ2-3; 8 bases agree with TRBD2. Germline V gene sequence: CDR1 LNHDA, CDR2 SQIVND (reference sequence). Trimming at V came to 7 bases and at J to 2 bases, leaving 20 bases not matched to a gene. The CDR3 covers 19 residues. The CDR3 here is CASTLSTPRSGTPTDTQYF. Here the CDR3 DNA reads TGTGCCAGTACCCTCTCCACCCCCCGTAGCGGGACCCCCACAGATACGCAGTATTTT.

V usage is TRBV2 and J usage is TRBJ2-5; 8 bases are a match to TRBD2. Germline V gene data show CDR1 as SNHLY and CDR2 as FYNNEI. V gave up 6 bases and J gave up 5 bases; unmatched junction bases: 11. The CDR3 extends over 15 amino acids. CDR3 coding DNA: TGTGCCAGCAGCGGGGGGCTAGCGGGCTACGAGACCCAGTACTTC. The encoded protein is CASSGGLAGYETQYF.

This clone was observed once. The chain joins TRBV6-5 to TRBJ1-2; 7 bases are a match to TRBD1. CDR1 is MNHEY and CDR2 is SVGAGI in the germline V gene. The CDR3 has 14 residues. Trimming at V came to 4 bases and at J to 7 bases, leaving 9 bases not matched to a gene. CDR3 in amino acids: CASSSQGGAVGYTF. The CDR3 DNA is TGTGCCAGCAGTTCCCAGGGGGGGGCAGTTGGCTACACCTTC.

This clone was detected only a few times. V usage is TRBV29-1 and J usage is TRBJ1-1; D is undetermined. Trimming removed 4 bases at V and 4 bases at J, with 13 bases between. The CDR3 runs 13 residues. Germline V CDR1 and CDR2: SQVTM, ANQGSEA. The CDR3: CSVVRVEGTEAFF. The DNA of the CDR3 is TGCAGCGTTGTGCGTGTCGAGGGCACTGAAGCTTTCTTT.

The chain has TRBV9 and TRBJ2-5, with TRBD2 matching over 11 bases. Germline V gene data show CDR1 as SGDLS and CDR2 as YYNGEE. J lost 2 bases, V lost 1 base, and 4 bases had no gene match. This CDR3 contains 16 residues. DNA of the CDR3: TGTGCCAGCAGCGTACTAGCGGGGGGACCTCAAGAGACCCAGTACTTC. Protein: CASSVLAGGPQETQYF. The entire variable domain, with the rest obtained from reference TRBV9 and TRBJ2-5, is as follows: DSGVTQTPKHLITATGQRVTLRCSPRSGDLSVYWYQQSLDQGLQFLIQYYNGEERAKGNILERFSAQQFPDLHSELNLSSLELGDSALYFCASSVLAGGPQETQYFGPGTRLLVL.

This clone was seen a handful of times. The rearrangement joins TRBV7-9 to TRBJ1-2; 8 bases match TRBD1. V shed 1 base, J shed 7 bases, and the junction held 5 bases outside the gene matches. Germline CDR1 reads SEHNR; CDR2 reads FQNEAQ (reference sequence). The CDR3 length is 14 residues. DNA of the CDR3: TGTGCCAGCAGCTTAGGGACAGGGCTTTTTGGCTACACCTTC. Translated, it gives CASSLGTGLFGYTF.

This clone showed up just a few times. The chain has TRBV4-3 and TRBJ2-3, with TRBD2 matching over 8 bases. The CDR3 consists of 15 residues. The germline V gene has CDR1 LGHNA and CDR2 YSLEER. V shed 1 base, J shed 4 bases, and the junction held 4 bases outside the gene matches. The CDR3 is CASSQVRGGPDTQYF. CDR3 nucleotides: TGCGCCAGCAGCCAAGTTCGGGGGGGGCCAGATACGCAGTATTTT.

The chain employs TRBV5-1 and TRBJ2-5; 10 bases match TRBD1. The CDR3 is 13 residues long. Unmatched junction bases numbered 2, after V lost 5 bases and J lost 4 bases. Per germline, CDR1 SGHRS and CDR2 YFSETQ. The CDR3, as DNA: TGCGCCAGCAGGAGGACAGGGGGAGAGACCCAGTACTTC. Encoded protein: CASRRTGGETQYF. Looking up the rest from reference TRBV5-1 and TRBJ2-5 gives the full variable domain: KAGVTQTPRYLIKTRGQQVTLSCSPISGHRSVSWYQQTPGQGLQFLFEYFSETQRNKGNFPGRFSGRQFSNSRSEMNVSTLELGDSALYLCASRRTGGETQYFGPGTRLLVL.

The V gene is TRBV7-9, the J gene TRBJ2-3; the D is unclear. The V end was cut by 2 bases, the J end by 3 bases, with 15 bases between. Germline V lookup: CDR1 SEHNR, CDR2 FQNEAQ (reference sequence). This CDR3 spans 16 amino acids. CDR3 region: CASSLTTQVGTDTQYF. CDR3 coding DNA: TGTGCCAGCAGCTTAACGACTCAAGTTGGGACAGATACGCAGTATTTT.

This clone was counted only a few times. The V call is TRBV30, the J call TRBJ2-1; D is uncertain. The CDR3 is made up of 14 amino acids. V dropped 0 bases and J dropped 2 bases, with 8 bases sitting between them. Germline V lookup: CDR1 GTSNPN, CDR2 SVGIG (reference sequence). The CDR3 loop reads CAWSVRPPYNEQFF. The CDR3 nucleotides are TGTGCCTGGAGTGTCCGCCCCCCCTACAATGAGCAGTTCTTC.

The CDR3 reads CASSQVFRGFTDTQYF. The CDR3 DNA is TGCGCCAGCAGCCAAGTTTTCCGGGGATTCACAGATACGCAGTATTTT. V usage is TRBV4-1 and J usage is TRBJ2-3; D possibly corresponds to TRBD2 (5 bases). The germline CDR1 and CDR2 sequences are MGHRA and YSYEKL. Trimming left V 1 base short and J 2 bases short, with 13 bases between. This CDR3 is built from 16 residues.

The chain carries TRBV6-6 and TRBJ1-5, with D possibly matching TRBD1 (6 bases). Trimming removed 6 bases from V and 7 bases from J, with 13 bases in between. There are 13 residues in the CDR3. CDR1 MNHNY and CDR2 SVGAGI come from the germline V gene (reference sequence). Here the CDR3 DNA reads TGTGCCAGCAGACAGGGTCAACGGCAGCCCCAGCATTTT. Translation gives CASRQGQRQPQHF.

This clone turned up a few times. The rearrangement joins TRBV4-2 to TRBJ2-2; 12 bases match TRBD2. Per the germline V gene, CDR1 is LGHNA and CDR2 is YNFKEQ. Losses at the gene ends were 0 bases for V and 8 bases for J; bases not matched to a gene: 10. The CDR3 loop spans 18 amino acids. The CDR3 region has the DNA TGTGCCAGCAGCCAAGATCCTAGCGGGGGGGCCGGATCTGGGGAGCTGTTTTTT. Its translation is CASSQDPSGGAGSGELFF.

This clone appeared a few times. The chain uses TRBV5-1 and TRBJ2-1, with D unclear. The CDR3 covers 15 residues. CDR1 and CDR2 (germline): SGHRS, YFSETQ. Trimming took off 0 bases at V and 0 bases at J, with 7 bases between the two ends. The CDR3 here is CASSLASGSYNEQFF. Written as DNA, the CDR3 is TGCGCCAGCAGCTTGGCCTCGGGCTCCTACAATGAGCAGTTCTTC.

The chain has TRBV5-1 and TRBJ2-2; the D is unclear. Between the trimmed V and J ends, which lost 2 bases and 7 bases, there was a span of 9 bases. This CDR3 is 13 amino acids long. The V gene's germline CDR1 is SGHRS and CDR2 YFSETQ. CDR3 in DNA: TGCGCCAGCAGCTTTCTATCTGACGGGGAGCTGTTTTTT. Translation: CASSFLSDGELFF.

V gene TRBV5-1 combines with J gene TRBJ2-1; tentative D call: TRBD2 (5 bases). This CDR3 has 16 amino acids. Trimming took off 1 base at V and 4 bases at J, with 15 bases between the two ends. Germline CDR1 is SGHRS and CDR2 is YFSETQ. The CDR3 is CASSLKVQEVYNEQFF. DNA for the CDR3: TGCGCCAGCAGCTTGAAAGTTCAGGAGGTATACAATGAGCAGTTCTTC.

The chain joins TRBV6-5 to TRBJ2-7; D is perhaps TRBD2 (5 bases). This CDR3 region has 12 residues. Germline V gene lookup returns CDR1 MNHEY and CDR2 SVGAGI. Trimming shortened V by 8 bases and J by 2 bases, and 10 bases separated the two germline ends. CDR3 coding DNA: TGTGCCAGCGCGGACGGGACCTACGAGCAGTACTTC. Translated: CASADGTYEQYF.

The CDR3: CASIANELGTGYREQYF. Written as DNA, the CDR3 is TGTGCCAGCATCGCGAATGAGCTCGGGACAGGGTACCGCGAGCAGTACTTC. This chain joins TRBV27 and TRBJ2-7; TRBD1 matches at 9 bases. The germline gives CDR1 MNHEY, CDR2 SMNVEV (reference sequence). This CDR3 has 17 residues. Trimming cost V 7 bases and J 6 bases; bases outside gene matches: 19.

In this sample, this clone turned up a few times. This chain links TRBV5-1 with TRBJ2-1; a possible D gene is TRBD1 (5 bases). V lost 1 base, J lost 4 bases, and 9 bases lay in between. This CDR3 has 14 amino acids. Germline lookup yields CDR1 SGHRS and CDR2 YFSETQ. CDR3: CASSLQTVYNEQFF. As DNA, the CDR3 is TGCGCCAGCAGCTTGCAGACAGTGTACAATGAGCAGTTCTTC.

This chain links TRBV7-2 with TRBJ1-4, with TRBD1 identical over 7 bases. Germline loops: CDR1 SGHTA, CDR2 FQGNSA. The V gene end was trimmed by 4 bases and the J gene end by 5 bases; junction bases not matched to a gene: 7. The CDR3 length is 15 residues. The CDR3 reads CASSSQTGPNEKLFF. CDR3 DNA: TGTGCCAGCAGCTCTCAGACAGGGCCGAATGAAAAACTGTTTTTT.

This clone was counted once. The V gene is TRBV7-2, the J gene TRBJ2-3; 11 bases align to TRBD2. The CDR3 has 15 amino acids. J gave up 5 bases and V 4 bases, and 5 bases lay outside the gene matches. Germline-derived CDR1 and CDR2 are SGHTA and FQGNSA. CDR3 in amino acids: CASSSRLAGKDTQYF. DNA for the CDR3: TGTGCCAGCAGCTCCAGACTAGCGGGGAAAGATACGCAGTATTTT.

The rearrangement links TRBV7-2 to TRBJ2-3, with a tentative D call TRBD2 (6 bases). The germline gives CDR1 SGHTA, CDR2 FQGNSA. The CDR3 consists of 13 residues. V was clipped by 8 bases and J by 4 bases, with 13 bases between them. CDR3 coding DNA: TGTGCCAGCGCTACCGGAGGGGCAGATACGCAGTATTTT. Translated, it gives CASATGGADTQYF.

The gene calls are TRBV6-5 and TRBJ2-1; D uncertain. The V gene lost 5 bases and the J gene lost 10 bases, with 12 bases spanning the gap. The CDR3 contains 12 residues. Germline CDR1 MNHEY, CDR2 SVGAGI. The CDR3 sequence is CASSRPGVEQFF. CDR3 nucleotides: TGTGCCAGCAGTCGACCTGGGGTCGAGCAGTTCTTC.

This clone was observed a handful of times. This chain connects TRBV6-1 to TRBJ1-6; D uncertain. Germline V gene lookup returns CDR1 MNHNS and CDR2 SASEGT. The CDR3 runs to 13 residues. V lost 4 bases, J lost 7 bases, and 8 bases lay in between. CDR3 region: CASSAARNSPLHF. For the CDR3, the DNA is TGTGCCAGCAGTGCTGCAAGGAATTCACCCCTCCACTTT.

The V gene is TRBV9, the J gene TRBJ2-7, with 7 bases aligning to TRBD2. J was trimmed by 7 bases and V by 0 bases; bases with no gene match: 4. The germline CDR1 and CDR2 sequences are SGDLS and YYNGEE. The CDR3 is 13 residues long. DNA of the CDR3: TGTGCCAGCAGCGTAGGGTCGGGGGGTGAGCAGTACTTC. Translation gives CASSVGSGGEQYF.

The genes are TRBV19 and TRBJ1-1; D is undetermined. V was cut by 1 base and J by 6 bases, with 6 bases left in between. The CDR3 is 12 amino acids. The germline gives CDR1 LNHDA, CDR2 SQIVND (reference sequence). CDR3 sequence: CASSIGESEAFF. CDR3 coding DNA: TGTGCCAGTAGTATAGGGGAGTCTGAAGCTTTCTTT.

The V call is TRBV7-2, the J call TRBJ1-5; D remains unclear. CDR3 size: 13 residues. Trimming removed 5 bases at V and 0 bases at J, with 5 bases between. Germline V gene sequence: CDR1 SGHTA, CDR2 FQGNSA. The CDR3 here is CASSDYSNQPQHF. CDR3 DNA: TGTGCCAGCAGCGATTATAGCAATCAGCCCCAGCATTTT.

The chain recombines TRBV7-2 with TRBJ1-1; no clear D. V lost 3 bases to trimming and J lost 4 bases, with 9 bases between them. CDR1 is SGHTA, CDR2 FQGNSA, per germline. The CDR3 contains 13 residues. The DNA for the CDR3 is TGTGCCAGCAGCTTTGACTGGGGCACTGAAGCTTTCTTT. Encoded protein: CASSFDWGTEAFF.